What follows describes a single T cell receptor (beta chain). What it recognizes is unknown. Within the sample, other DNA sequences also encode this same CDR3. This entry comes from a study of shared clonotypes between healthy human individuals. Broader study findings: Blood was the sole source, and tissue repertoires probably differ. Clonotype sharing among donors was expected to depend on sequencing depth.

Sorted subsets were amplified in replicate PCRs using 150 to 250 ng DNA, approximately 30,000 T cell genomes. The assay was immunoSEQ multiplex PCR, and TCRdb's table has in-frame clones only and misses some. Here the sample spans 2 million to 2.5 million clones, roughly 93% being singletons. The germline gives CDR1 SGHRS, CDR2 YFSETQ. V lost 4 bases and J lost 1; bases outside the gene matches: 3. This CDR3 contains 16 residues. This sequence was found in a man younger than 30 in good health. Some clones in this sample may be carry-over from other donors' samples. Sequencing was done on a sample of naive CD4+ T cells from PBMCs. Specified subset: CD45RA+ positively selected. V usage is TRBV5-1 and J usage is TRBJ2-1; 12 bases match TRBD2. This CDR3 is CASSDGLAGSYNEQFF. CDR3 DNA: TGCGCCAGCAGCGACGGACTAGCGGGGTCCTACAATGAGCAGTTCTTC.